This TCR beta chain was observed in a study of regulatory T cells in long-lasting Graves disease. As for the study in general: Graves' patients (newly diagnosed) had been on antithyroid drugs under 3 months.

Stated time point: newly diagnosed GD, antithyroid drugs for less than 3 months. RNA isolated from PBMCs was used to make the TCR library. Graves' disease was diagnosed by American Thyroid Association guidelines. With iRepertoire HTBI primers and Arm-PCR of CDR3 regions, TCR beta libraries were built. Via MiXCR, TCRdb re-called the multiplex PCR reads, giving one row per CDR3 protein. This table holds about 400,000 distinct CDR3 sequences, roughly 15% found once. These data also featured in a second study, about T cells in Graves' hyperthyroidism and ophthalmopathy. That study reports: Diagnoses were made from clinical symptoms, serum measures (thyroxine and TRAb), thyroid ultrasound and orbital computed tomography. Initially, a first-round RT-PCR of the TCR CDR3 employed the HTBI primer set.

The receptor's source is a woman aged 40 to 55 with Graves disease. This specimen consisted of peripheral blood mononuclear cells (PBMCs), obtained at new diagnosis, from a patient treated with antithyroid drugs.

The CDR3 nucleotides are TGTGCCACCAGTGATTCCCGAGGCGCTAGCACAGATACGCAGTATTTT. This codes for CATSDSRGASTDTQYF. The genes are TRBV24-1 and TRBJ2-3; D is uncertain. CDR1 is KGHDR and CDR2 is SFDVKD in the germline V gene. Trimming took off 2 bases at V and 0 bases at J, with 11 bases between the two ends. The CDR3 loop spans 16 amino acids.